This T cell receptor (beta chain) emerged from a study of shared clonotypes between healthy human individuals. The germline V gene has CDR1 SGHNT and CDR2 YYREEE (reference sequence). There are 15 residues in the CDR3. The V end lost 5 bases, the J end lost 0 bases, and 14 bases lay between the germline ends. This table comes from immunoSEQ multiplex PCR, and its TCRdb copy is limited to in-frame clones, with some not included. The sample shows about 480,000 clones, approximately 85% of them seen only once. Each unsorted sample relied on 100 million or so PBMCs as its source of genomic DNA. This clonotype was obtained from a woman between 40 and 55 years old in good health. Some clones in this sample may be carry-over from other donors' samples. Sequenced input: PBMCs. J is TRBJ1-2 and V is TRBV5-4; weak D call: TRBD1 (5 bases). The CDR3 DNA sequence: TGTGCCAGCAGACCCTGGGACGGGTCTAACTATGGCTACACCTTC. Translated, it gives CASRPWDGSNYGYTF.